This record covers a single T cell receptor beta chain. This record belongs to a study of blood T cell repertoires in COVID-19. The table came from immunoSEQ multiplex PCR; TCRdb's copy has only in-frame clones and leaves some out. The table has roughly 360,000 clones, around 87% seen once. V dropped 5 bases and J dropped 5; count of bases not matched to a gene: 8. Germline V CDR1 and CDR2: GTSNPN, SVGIG (reference sequence). The CDR3 has 13 residues. The chain employs TRBV30 and TRBJ1-2; 7 nucleotides agree with TRBD1. The TCR was taken from a man aged 30-40 years who had recovered from COVID-19. Sequences were obtained from PBMCs or T cells enriched from blood (not recorded which). The CDR3 protein is CAWYYSGQYGYTF. The CDR3 bases are TGTGCCTGGTACTATTCGGGACAGTATGGCTACACCTTC.